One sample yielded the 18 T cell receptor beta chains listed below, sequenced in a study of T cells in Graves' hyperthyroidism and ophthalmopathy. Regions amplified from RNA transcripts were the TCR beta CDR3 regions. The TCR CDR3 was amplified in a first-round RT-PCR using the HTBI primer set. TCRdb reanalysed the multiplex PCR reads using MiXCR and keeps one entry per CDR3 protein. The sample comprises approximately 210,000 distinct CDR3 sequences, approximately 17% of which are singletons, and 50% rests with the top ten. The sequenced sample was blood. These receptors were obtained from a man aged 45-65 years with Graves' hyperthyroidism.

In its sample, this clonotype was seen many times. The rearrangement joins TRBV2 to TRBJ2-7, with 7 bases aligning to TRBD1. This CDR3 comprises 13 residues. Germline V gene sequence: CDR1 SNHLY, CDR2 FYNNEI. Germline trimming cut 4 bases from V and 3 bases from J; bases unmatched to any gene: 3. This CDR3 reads CASSVRDSYEQYF. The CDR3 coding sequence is TGTGCCAGCAGTGTCCGGGACAGCTACGAGCAGTACTTC.

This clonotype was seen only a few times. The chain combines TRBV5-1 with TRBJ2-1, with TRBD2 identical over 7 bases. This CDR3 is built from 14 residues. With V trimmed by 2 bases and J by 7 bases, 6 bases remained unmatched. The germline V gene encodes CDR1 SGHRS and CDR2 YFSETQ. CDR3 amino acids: CASSFGLAENEQFF. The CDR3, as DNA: TGCGCCAGCAGCTTTGGTCTAGCGGAAAATGAGCAGTTCTTC. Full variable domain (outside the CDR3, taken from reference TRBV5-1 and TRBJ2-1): KAGVTQTPRYLIKTRGQQVTLSCSPISGHRSVSWYQQTPGQGLQFLFEYFSETQRNKGNFPGRFSGRQFSNSRSEMNVSTLELGDSALYLCASSFGLAENEQFFGPGTRLTVL.

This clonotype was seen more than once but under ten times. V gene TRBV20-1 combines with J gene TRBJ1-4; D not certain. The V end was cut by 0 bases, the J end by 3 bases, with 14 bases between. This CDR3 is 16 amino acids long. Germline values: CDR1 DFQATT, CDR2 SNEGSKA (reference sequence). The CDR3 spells CSARDSGVSANEKLFF. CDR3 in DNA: TGCAGTGCTAGAGATTCCGGGGTTTCGGCTAATGAAAAACTGTTTTTT.

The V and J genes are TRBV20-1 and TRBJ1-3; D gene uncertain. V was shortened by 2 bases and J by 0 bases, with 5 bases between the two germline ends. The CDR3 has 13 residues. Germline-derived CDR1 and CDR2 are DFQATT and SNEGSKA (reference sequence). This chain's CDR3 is CSARRGSGNTIYF. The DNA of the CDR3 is TGCAGTGCTAGACGGGGCTCTGGAAACACCATATATTTT.

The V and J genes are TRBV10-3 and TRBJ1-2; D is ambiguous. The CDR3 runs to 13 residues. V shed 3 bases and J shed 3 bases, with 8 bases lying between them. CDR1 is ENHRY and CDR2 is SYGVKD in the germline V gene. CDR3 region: CAISEARDYGYTF. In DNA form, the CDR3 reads TGTGCCATCAGTGAAGCTAGGGACTATGGCTACACCTTC.

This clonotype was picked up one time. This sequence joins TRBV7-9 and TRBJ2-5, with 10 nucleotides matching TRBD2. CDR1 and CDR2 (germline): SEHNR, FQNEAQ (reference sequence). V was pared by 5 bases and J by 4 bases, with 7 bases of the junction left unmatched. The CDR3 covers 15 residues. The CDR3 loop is CASSPPSGRTETQYF. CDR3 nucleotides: TGTGCCAGCAGCCCACCTAGCGGGAGAACAGAGACCCAGTACTTC.

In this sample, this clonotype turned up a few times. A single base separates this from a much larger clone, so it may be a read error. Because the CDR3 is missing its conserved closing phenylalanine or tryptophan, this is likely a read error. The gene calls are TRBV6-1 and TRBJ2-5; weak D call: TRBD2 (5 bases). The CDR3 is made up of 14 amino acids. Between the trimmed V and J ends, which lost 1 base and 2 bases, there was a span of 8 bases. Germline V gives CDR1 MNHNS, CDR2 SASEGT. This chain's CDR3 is CASSEERGQETQYL. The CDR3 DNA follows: TGTGCCAGCAGTGAAGAACGGGGTCAAGAGACCCAGTACCTC.

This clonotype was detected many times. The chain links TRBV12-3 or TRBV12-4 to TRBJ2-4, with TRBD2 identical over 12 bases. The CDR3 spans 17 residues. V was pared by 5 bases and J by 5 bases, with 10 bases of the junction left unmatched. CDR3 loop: CASSPTSGRGGQNIQYF. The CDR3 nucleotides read TGTGCCAGCAGTCCGACTAGCGGGAGAGGGGGCCAAAACATTCAGTACTTC.

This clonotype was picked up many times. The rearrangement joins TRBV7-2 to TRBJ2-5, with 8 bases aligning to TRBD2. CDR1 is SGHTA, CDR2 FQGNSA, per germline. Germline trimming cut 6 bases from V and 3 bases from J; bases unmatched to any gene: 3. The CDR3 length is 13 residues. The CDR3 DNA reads TGTGCCAGCAGGAAAGCGGGGGAAGAGACCCAGTACTTC. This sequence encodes CASRKAGEETQYF.

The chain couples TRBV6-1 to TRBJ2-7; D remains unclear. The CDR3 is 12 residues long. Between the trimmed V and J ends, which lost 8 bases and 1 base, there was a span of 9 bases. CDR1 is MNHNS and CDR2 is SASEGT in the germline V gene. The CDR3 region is CASLIPSYEQYF. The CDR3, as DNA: TGTGCCAGCCTCATCCCTTCCTACGAGCAGTACTTC.

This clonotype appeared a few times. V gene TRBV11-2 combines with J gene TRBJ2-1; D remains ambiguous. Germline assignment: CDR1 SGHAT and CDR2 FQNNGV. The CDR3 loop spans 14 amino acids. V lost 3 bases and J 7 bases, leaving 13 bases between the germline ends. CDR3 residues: CASSFTQNPNEQFF. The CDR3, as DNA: TGTGCCAGCAGCTTTACACAGAACCCTAATGAGCAGTTCTTC.

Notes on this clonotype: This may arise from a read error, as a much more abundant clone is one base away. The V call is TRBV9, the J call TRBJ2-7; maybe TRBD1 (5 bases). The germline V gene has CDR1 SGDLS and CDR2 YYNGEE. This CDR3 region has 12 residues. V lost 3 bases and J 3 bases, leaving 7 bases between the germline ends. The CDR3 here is CASSGQSYEQYF. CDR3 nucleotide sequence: TGTGCCAGCAGCGGACAGAGCTACGAGCAGTACTTC.

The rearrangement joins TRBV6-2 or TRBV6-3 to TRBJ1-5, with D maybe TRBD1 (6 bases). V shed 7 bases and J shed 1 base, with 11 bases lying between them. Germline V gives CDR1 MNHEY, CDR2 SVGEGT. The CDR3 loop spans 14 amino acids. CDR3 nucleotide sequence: TGTGCCAGCAAGGGGGGGGCAAGCAATCAGCCCCAGCATTTT. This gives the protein CASKGGASNQPQHF.

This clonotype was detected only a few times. Here the CDR3 reads CASQTPGGSYEQYF. The DNA for the CDR3 is TGTGCCAGCCAGACCCCCGGGGGATCCTACGAGCAGTACTTC. This chain links TRBV7-2 with TRBJ2-7, with D maybe TRBD2 (6 bases). The V end lost 8 bases, the J end lost 1 base, and 15 bases lay between the germline ends. The germline gives CDR1 SGHTA, CDR2 FQGNSA. This CDR3 is built from 14 residues.

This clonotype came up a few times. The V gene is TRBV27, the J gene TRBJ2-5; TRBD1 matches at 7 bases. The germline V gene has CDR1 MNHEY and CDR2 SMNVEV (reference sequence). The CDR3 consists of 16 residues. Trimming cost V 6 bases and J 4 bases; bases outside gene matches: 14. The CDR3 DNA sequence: TGTGCCAGCAGGCCTCTCTACAGGGGAAGCCGAGAGACCCAGTACTTC. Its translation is CASRPLYRGSRETQYF.

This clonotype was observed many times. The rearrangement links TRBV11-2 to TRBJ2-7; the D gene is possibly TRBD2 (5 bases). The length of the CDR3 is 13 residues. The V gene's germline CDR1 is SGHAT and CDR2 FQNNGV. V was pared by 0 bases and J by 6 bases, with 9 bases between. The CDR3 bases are TGTGCCAGCAGCTTAGATTTGGGGAGCGAGCAGTACTTC. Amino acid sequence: CASSLDLGSEQYF.

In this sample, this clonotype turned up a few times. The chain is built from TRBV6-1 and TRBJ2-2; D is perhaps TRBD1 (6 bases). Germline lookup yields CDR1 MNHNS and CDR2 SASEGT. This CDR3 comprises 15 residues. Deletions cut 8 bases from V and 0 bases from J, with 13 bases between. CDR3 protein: CASYEGVANTGELFF. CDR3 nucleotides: TGTGCCAGCTATGAGGGGGTAGCGAACACCGGGGAGCTGTTTTTT.

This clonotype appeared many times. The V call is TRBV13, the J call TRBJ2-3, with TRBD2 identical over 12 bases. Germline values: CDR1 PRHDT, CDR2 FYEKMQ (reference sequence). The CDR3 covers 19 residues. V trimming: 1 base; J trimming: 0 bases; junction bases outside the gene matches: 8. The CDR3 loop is CASSLEKGTSGRSTDTQYF. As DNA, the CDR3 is TGTGCCAGCAGCTTAGAGAAAGGCACTAGCGGGAGGAGCACAGATACGCAGTATTTT.